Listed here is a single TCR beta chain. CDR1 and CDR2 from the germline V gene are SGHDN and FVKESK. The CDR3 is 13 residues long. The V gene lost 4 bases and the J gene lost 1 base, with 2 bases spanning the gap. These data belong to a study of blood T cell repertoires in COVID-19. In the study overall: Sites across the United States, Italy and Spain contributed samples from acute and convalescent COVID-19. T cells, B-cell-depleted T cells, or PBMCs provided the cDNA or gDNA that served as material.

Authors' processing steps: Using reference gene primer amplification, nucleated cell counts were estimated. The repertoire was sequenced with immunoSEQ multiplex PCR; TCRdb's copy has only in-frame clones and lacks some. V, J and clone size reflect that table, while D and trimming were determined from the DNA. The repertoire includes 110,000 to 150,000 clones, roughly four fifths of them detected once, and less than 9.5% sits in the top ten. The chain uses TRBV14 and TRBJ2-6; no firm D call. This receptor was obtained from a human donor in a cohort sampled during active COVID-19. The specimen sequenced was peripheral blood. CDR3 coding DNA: TGTGCCAGCAGCCCTTCTGGGGCCAACGTCCTGACTTTC. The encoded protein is CASSPSGANVLTF.